This T cell receptor beta chain was captured by sequencing in a study of T-cell memory formation after mild COVID-19. Using its own MiXCR run on the 5' RACE reads, TCRdb lists one record per CDR3 protein. The sample records hundreds of thousands of distinct CDR3 sequences, roughly 18% being singletons. This clonotype was seen only a few times. The V gene lost 5 bases and the J gene lost 0 bases, with 10 bases spanning the gap. The CDR3 is 14 amino acids. The chain employs TRBV12-3 or TRBV12-4 and TRBJ1-1, with a weak D call TRBD1 (5 bases). The sequencing input was PBMCs or a T cell subset sorted from them (not recorded which). This sequence was found in an adult woman who had mild COVID-19 (a few samples of this study predate the infection). Cell type and time point are not known. As DNA, the CDR3 is TGTGCCAGCAGTAGACAGCGGTTGAACACTGAAGCTTTCTTT. Amino acid sequence: CASSRQRLNTEAFF.